These 3 T cell receptor beta chains were sequenced from one sample in a study of blood T cell repertoires in COVID-19. The assay was immunoSEQ multiplex PCR, and TCRdb's table has in-frame clones only and misses some. Seen here are 380,000 or so clones, roughly 87% observed once, and the top ten hold roughly 1.9%. The specimen was PBMCs or T cells enriched from blood (not recorded which). The receptors come from a woman in her thirties or forties with acute COVID-19.

This clone was found once. The chain couples TRBV5-1 to TRBJ2-3; TRBD1 matches at 10 bases. CDR3 length: 15 residues. Germline CDR1 reads SGHRS; CDR2 reads YFSETQ. With 4 bases clipped from V and 2 bases from J, the junction kept 4 bases outside the gene matches. In nucleotides, the CDR3 is TGCGCCAGCAGCCCTGGGACAGGGGCCACAGATACGCAGTATTTT. Translated: CASSPGTGATDTQYF.

The gene calls are TRBV5-1 and TRBJ1-5, with 9 positions matching TRBD1. Germline CDR1 and CDR2: SGHRS and YFSETQ. V gave up 4 bases and J gave up 7 bases; unmatched junction bases: 9. This CDR3 has 15 residues. CDR3 nucleotides: TGCGCCAGCAGCACGCACCGGGACAGGGAACAGCCCCAGCATTTT. Residues: CASSTHRDREQPQHF.

The chain employs TRBV3-1 (or the pseudogene TRBV3-2) and TRBJ2-5; 12 positions match TRBD2. Germline CDR1 reads LGHDT; CDR2 reads YNNKEL (reference sequence). The CDR3 has 15 amino acids. V was clipped by 4 bases and J by 2 bases; unmatched bases: 2. The CDR3, as DNA: TGTGCCAGCAGCCCGGGGACTAGCGGGCAAGAGACCCAGTACTTC. It specifies CASSPGTSGQETQYF.